Below are 22 T cell receptor beta chains sequenced from a single sample in a study of control samples from healthy donors and cancer patients. TCRdb's copy holds only in-frame clones and misses some; the assay was immunoSEQ multiplex PCR. The sample contains 90,000 to 100,000 clones, around three quarters of which appear only once. Sequenced: blood. The receptor set was obtained from a woman in her 30s in good health.

This clone was seen a few times. The J gene is TRBJ1-1, the V gene TRBV24-1, with no clear D. V was shortened by 4 bases and J by 7 bases, with 6 bases between the two germline ends. This CDR3 is built from 11 residues. Germline V gene data show CDR1 as KGHDR and CDR2 as SFDVKD. In DNA form, the CDR3 reads TGTGCCACCAGTGACAGTAATGAAGCTTTCTTT. The encoded protein is CATSDSNEAFF.

The chain is built from TRBV2 and TRBJ1-2, with 8 bases fitting TRBD1. With V trimmed by 8 bases and J by 4 bases, 6 bases remained unmatched. Germline lookup yields CDR1 SNHLY and CDR2 FYNNEI. The CDR3 is made up of 13 amino acids. The CDR3 protein is CASFSGTGYGYTF. As DNA, the CDR3 is TGTGCCAGCTTTTCCGGGACAGGCTATGGCTACACCTTC.

The chain employs TRBV7-2 and TRBJ1-2; 10 bases agree with TRBD1. Germline V lookup: CDR1 SGHTA, CDR2 FQGNSA. The CDR3 sequence is 13 residues long. The ends lost 4 bases at V and 5 bases at J; junction bases unmatched: 1. The DNA of the CDR3 is TGTGCCAGCAGCTCGGACAGGGGGTATGGCTACACCTTC. Its protein product is CASSSDRGYGYTF.

The rearrangement uses TRBV19 and TRBJ1-1; weak D call: TRBD1 (6 bases). V was trimmed by 9 bases and J by 5 bases, leaving 19 bases between them. This CDR3 region has 14 residues. Germline loops: CDR1 LNHDA, CDR2 SQIVND (reference sequence). The chain's CDR3 is CASRGRRQETEAFF. DNA for the CDR3: TGTGCCAGCAGGGGCCGAAGGCAGGAAACTGAAGCTTTCTTT.

The chain links TRBV6-2 or TRBV6-3 to TRBJ2-7; D gene ambiguous. This CDR3 has 14 residues. Trimming shortened V by 2 bases and J by 4 bases, and 12 bases separated the two germline ends. Germline values: CDR1 MNHEY, CDR2 SVGEGT. Written as DNA, the CDR3 is TGTGCCAGCAGTTACCTCGGTCTGGGGTACGAGCAGTACTTC. Its translation is CASSYLGLGYEQYF.

This CDR3 is CASSRQGLSTGELFF. The CDR3 bases are TGTGCCAGCAGTCGACAGGGATTGAGCACCGGGGAGCTGTTTTTT. V is TRBV6-5 and J is TRBJ2-2, with 7 bases lining up with TRBD1. Germline lookup yields CDR1 MNHEY and CDR2 SVGAGI. CDR3 length: 15 amino acids. J was trimmed by 4 bases and V by 5 bases; bases with no gene match: 7.

J is TRBJ2-7 and V is TRBV6-1, with D perhaps given as TRBD1 or TRBD2 (5 bases each). The CDR3 consists of 15 residues. Germline CDR1 MNHNS, CDR2 SASEGT. V lost 0 bases and J lost 3, with 12 bases in between. The CDR3 DNA reads TGTGCCAGCAGTGAAGCCGCCGGGACCCTCTACGAGCAGTACTTC. Translated, it gives CASSEAAGTLYEQYF.

In its sample, this clone was seen once. The chain recombines TRBV20-1 with TRBJ1-2, with no clear D. CDR3 length: 10 amino acids. Germline V lookup: CDR1 DFQATT, CDR2 SNEGSKA (reference sequence). The V gene lost 0 bases and the J gene lost 5 bases, with 1 base spanning the gap. For the CDR3, the DNA is TGCAGTGCTAGAGAGTATGGCTACACCTTC. Residues: CSAREYGYTF.

The chain uses TRBV6-5 and TRBJ2-2; the D call may be TRBD1 or TRBD2 (5 bases each). V shed 6 bases and J shed 3 bases, with 11 bases lying between them. From germline, CDR1 is MNHEY and CDR2 SVGAGI. This CDR3 has 14 amino acids. DNA of the CDR3: TGTGCCAGCAGCCGGGACGGGGACACCGGGGAGCTGTTTTTT. This codes for CASSRDGDTGELFF.

Note on this clone: This CDR3 is also generated by other DNA sequences in the sample. The CDR3 loop is CASSFWGQSTDTQYF. The CDR3 DNA follows: TGTGCCAGCAGCTTTTGGGGACAGAGCACAGATACGCAGTATTTT. J is TRBJ2-3 and V is TRBV5-4; 7 bases agree with TRBD1. The CDR3 length is 15 residues. From germline, CDR1 is SGHNT and CDR2 YYREEE (reference sequence). V shed 2 bases and J 0 bases; nucleotides not matched to a gene: 3.

The chain joins TRBV7-2 to TRBJ2-3; 7 bases are a match to TRBD2. Germline CDR1 and CDR2: SGHTA and FQGNSA. Unmatched junction bases numbered 10, after V lost 1 base and J lost 0 bases. The CDR3 totals 18 residues. The CDR3 loop is CASSLVHLWRESTDTQYF. The CDR3 DNA reads TGTGCCAGCAGCTTAGTTCACCTCTGGCGGGAGAGCACAGATACGCAGTATTTT.

J is TRBJ1-2 and V is TRBV20-1; D gene unclear. Germline V gene lookup returns CDR1 DFQATT and CDR2 SNEGSKA (reference sequence). The ends were cut back, 3 bases at V and 0 bases at J, with 8 bases in the middle. The CDR3 is 13 amino acids. The CDR3 DNA is TGCAGTGCTAGTATTCAGTCTAACTATGGCTACACCTTC. It yields the protein CSASIQSNYGYTF.

The J gene is TRBJ1-4, the V gene TRBV6-6; D unclear. Trimming took off 3 bases at V and 5 bases at J, with 10 bases between the two ends. There are 14 residues in the CDR3. The germline V gene encodes CDR1 MNHNY and CDR2 SVGAGI (reference sequence). The CDR3 region is CASSYRQSNEKLFF. In DNA form, the CDR3 reads TGTGCCAGCAGTTATCGGCAGTCGAATGAAAAACTGTTTTTT.

V and J are TRBV19 and TRBJ2-6; a weak D match, TRBD1 (6 bases). CDR1 is LNHDA, CDR2 SQIVND, per germline (reference sequence). This CDR3 has 16 residues. V lost 1 base and J lost 4, with 11 bases in between. The CDR3 sequence: CASSIGQGYGANVLTF. CDR3 nucleotide sequence: TGTGCCAGTAGTATAGGTCAGGGGTACGGGGCCAACGTCCTGACTTTC. The variable domain in full, completed from reference TRBV19 and TRBJ2-6, reads DGGITQSPKYLFRKEGQNVTLSCEQNLNHDAMYWYRQDPGQGLRLIYYSQIVNDFQKGDIAEGYSVSREKKESFPLTVTSAQKNPTAFYLCASSIGQGYGANVLTFGAGSRLTVL.

The V and J genes are TRBV14 and TRBJ2-3, with D maybe TRBD2 (5 bases). This CDR3 is built from 15 residues. Germline V gives CDR1 SGHDN, CDR2 FVKESK. Trimming took 4 bases from V and 3 from J, leaving 14 bases between them. DNA for the CDR3: TGTGCCAGCAGCCCCGCCATTGGGAGAACAGATACGCAGTATTTT. Translation gives CASSPAIGRTDTQYF.

The CDR3 DNA reads TGTGCCTGGAGTGTTGGACAGCCTGTCGGGGGGTCCACAGATACGCAGTATTTT. Encoded protein: CAWSVGQPVGGSTDTQYF. V and J are TRBV30 and TRBJ2-3, with D tentatively TRBD2 (7 bases). V was trimmed by 0 bases and J by 2 bases, leaving 21 bases between them. CDR3 length: 18 residues. CDR1 and CDR2 (germline): GTSNPN, SVGIG (reference sequence).

The gene calls are TRBV7-6 and TRBJ1-2, with a weak D call TRBD1 (6 bases). This CDR3 is 13 amino acids long. The germline V gene has CDR1 SGHVS and CDR2 FNYEAQ. V gave up 0 bases and J gave up 14 bases, with 16 bases separating them. The CDR3 spells CASSLAPGHFSTF. The CDR3 DNA follows: TGTGCCAGCAGCTTAGCGCCGGGACACTTTTCGACCTTC.

The V and J genes are TRBV5-1 and TRBJ2-3, with D possibly being TRBD1 or TRBD2 (5 bases each). Per germline, CDR1 SGHRS and CDR2 YFSETQ. Trimming removed 0 bases at V and 1 base at J, with 9 bases between. The CDR3 covers 15 residues. The CDR3 is CASSLVGDRTDTQYF. The CDR3, as DNA: TGCGCCAGCAGCTTGGTCGGGGACCGCACAGATACGCAGTATTTT.

This chain uses TRBV10-1 with TRBJ2-3; 11 bases are shared with TRBD1. V shed 2 bases and J 4 bases; nucleotides not matched to a gene: 2. The CDR3 is 15 residues long. CDR1 WNHNN and CDR2 SYGVQD come from the germline V gene (reference sequence). This CDR3 is CASSEPGQGADTQYF. In DNA form, the CDR3 reads TGCGCCAGCAGTGAGCCGGGACAGGGGGCAGATACGCAGTATTTT.

V is TRBV9 and J is TRBJ1-3, with a tentative D call TRBD1 (5 bases). The CDR3 extends over 15 amino acids. V lost 3 bases and J lost 2, with 12 bases in between. CDR1 SGDLS and CDR2 YYNGEE come from the germline V gene. The CDR3 loop reads CASSASPGAGNTIYF. CDR3 sequence (DNA): TGTGCCAGCAGCGCTAGCCCGGGGGCTGGAAACACCATATATTTT.

The chain carries TRBV13 and TRBJ1-2; 10 positions agree with TRBD1. V gave up 3 bases and J gave up 4 bases; unmatched junction bases: 2. This CDR3 region has 14 residues. The germline V gene encodes CDR1 PRHDT and CDR2 FYEKMQ (reference sequence). Here the CDR3 DNA reads TGTGCCAGCAGCTTCGGACAGGGGGTCTATGGCTACACCTTC. Protein: CASSFGQGVYGYTF. Supplemented by reference TRBV13 and TRBJ1-2, the full variable domain reads AAGVIQSPRHLIKEKRETATLKCYPIPRHDTVYWYQQGPGQDPQFLISFYEKMQSDKGSIPDRFSAQQFSDYHSELNMSSLELGDSALYFCASSFGQGVYGYTFGSGTRLTVV.

The rearrangement uses TRBV21-1 and TRBJ2-3; the DNA was not used to check the table's D call, TRBD2. TRBV21-1 corresponds to a pseudogene. This CDR3 spans 13 amino acids. CDR3 bases: TGTGCCAGCGCCAGGACTACCACAGATACGCAGTATTTT. This translates into CASARTTTDTQYF.